The 9 T cell receptor beta chains below were found in one sample sequenced in a study of T-cell memory formation after mild COVID-19. TCRdb itself ran the 5' RACE reads through MiXCR, one entry per CDR3 protein. The data hold 35,000 to 40,000 distinct CDR3 sequences, with around 6.1% observed a single time. The specimen was PBMCs or a T cell subset sorted from them (not recorded which). The origin of the receptors is an adult who had mild COVID-19 (a few samples of this study predate the infection). Cell type and time point are not known.

This clonotype is classed as medium-sized (0.01 to 0.1%). The rearrangement links TRBV12-3 or TRBV12-4 to TRBJ2-3; D is ambiguous. The germline V and J ends were trimmed by 4 bases and 6 bases, with 14 bases remaining between them. The CDR3 length is 14 residues. The CDR3 DNA reads as TGTGCCAGCAGTTCGCTCGGACGCCCGGATACGCAGTATTTT. Translation: CASSSLGRPDTQYF.

This clonotype appeared many times. The chain couples TRBV12-3 or TRBV12-4 to TRBJ2-7, with 8 bases fitting TRBD1. Trimming took 5 bases from V and 7 from J; bases not matched to a gene: 4. The CDR3 is 12 residues long. This CDR3 is CASSGQGWEQYF. CDR3 bases: TGTGCCAGCAGTGGACAGGGTTGGGAGCAGTACTTC.

This clonotype was found many times. This rearrangement joins TRBV6-5 to TRBJ2-7, with 7 bases matching TRBD1. The CDR3 totals 16 residues. J was trimmed by 3 bases and V by 4 bases; bases with no gene match: 12. Germline assignment: CDR1 MNHEY and CDR2 SVGAGI. CDR3 sequence: CASSSRWTGRDYEQYF. The CDR3 region has the DNA TGTGCCAGCAGTTCCCGGTGGACAGGTCGGGACTACGAGCAGTACTTC.

This clonotype was picked up many times. This rearrangement joins TRBV5-1 to TRBJ2-1; D is unresolved. The length of the CDR3 is 13 residues. Trimming pared 2 bases from V and 3 bases from J, leaving 6 bases between. The germline V gene encodes CDR1 SGHRS and CDR2 YFSETQ. The CDR3 DNA is TGCGCCAGCAGCTTAGGGCTCTACAATGAGCAGTTCTTC. Amino acid sequence: CASSLGLYNEQFF. The whole variable domain, filled in from reference TRBV5-1 and TRBJ2-1, reads KAGVTQTPRYLIKTRGQQVTLSCSPISGHRSVSWYQQTPGQGLQFLFEYFSETQRNKGNFPGRFSGRQFSNSRSEMNVSTLELGDSALYLCASSLGLYNEQFFGPGTRLTVL.

This clonotype was seen just once. The chain recombines TRBV4-3 with TRBJ2-1, with 13 bases matching TRBD2. CDR3 size: 15 residues. Germline V gene data show CDR1 as LGHNA and CDR2 as YSLEER. After removal of 5 bases from V and 4 bases from J, the junction contained 2 bases not matched to a gene. The chain's CDR3 is CASSGTSGAYNEQFF. The CDR3 bases are TGCGCCAGCAGCGGGACTAGCGGGGCATACAATGAGCAGTTCTTC.

J is TRBJ1-4 and V is TRBV20-1; 11 bases fit TRBD1. The junction had 8 bases not matched to a gene; V was cut back by 4 bases and J by 1 base. Germline V gene sequence: CDR1 DFQATT, CDR2 SNEGSKA (reference sequence). This CDR3 region has 17 residues. CDR3 DNA sequence: TGCAGTGCTACGGCCGGGACAGGGGGAGTAACTAATGAAAAACTGTTTTTT. As protein: CSATAGTGGVTNEKLFF.

This clonotype was observed a handful of times. This chain joins TRBV10-3 and TRBJ1-1; D is unresolved. Trimming removed 0 bases from V and 2 bases from J, with 13 bases in between. Germline CDR1 and CDR2: ENHRY and SYGVKD. This CDR3 has 16 amino acids. The DNA of the CDR3 is TGTGCCATCAGTGAGTCGGTAGGACGAGGTAACACTGAAGCTTTCTTT. Protein sequence: CAISESVGRGNTEAFF.

The chain carries TRBV5-1 and TRBJ2-5, with unresolved D. Trimming pared 4 bases from V and 7 bases from J, leaving 20 bases between. This CDR3 spans 15 amino acids. From germline, CDR1 is SGHRS and CDR2 YFSETQ. CDR3 protein: CASSPEPGASGTQYF. CDR3 nucleotides: TGCGCCAGCAGCCCAGAACCGGGTGCGTCGGGGACCCAGTACTTC.

In this sample, this clonotype turned up many times. The chain couples TRBV18 to TRBJ2-5, with 9 bases fitting TRBD1. V was pared by 2 bases and J by 4 bases, with 5 bases of the junction left unmatched. This CDR3 region has 15 residues. Germline loops: CDR1 KGHSH, CDR2 LQKENI. CDR3 coding DNA: TGTGCCAGCTCACCAAACAGGGGGCATGGAGAGACCCAGTACTTC. The encoded protein is CASSPNRGHGETQYF.